This T cell receptor (beta chain) came from a study of blood T cell repertoires in COVID-19. The CDR3 consists of 14 residues. CDR1 SGHRS and CDR2 YFSETQ come from the germline V gene. The ends were cut back, 3 bases at V and 1 base at J, with 11 bases in the middle. Authors' analysis steps: Researchers report that nucleated cell counts were estimated from reference gene primer amplification. The assay was immunoSEQ multiplex PCR, and TCRdb's table has in-frame clones only and misses some. The V and J calls and clone size come from that table; D and trimming were worked out from the DNA. The sample has 20,000 to 25,000 clones, 65% to 90% seen once; the top ten hold about half. This clone is labeled medium-sized.

The sequenced sample consisted of peripheral blood. The chain links TRBV5-1 to TRBJ2-7; TRBD1 might be the D (6 bases). This TCR was recovered from a man in his 70s with acute or convalescent COVID-19. For the CDR3, the DNA is TGCGCCAGCAGCTATATAGGACAGTCCTACGAGCAGTACTTC. As protein: CASSYIGQSYEQYF.